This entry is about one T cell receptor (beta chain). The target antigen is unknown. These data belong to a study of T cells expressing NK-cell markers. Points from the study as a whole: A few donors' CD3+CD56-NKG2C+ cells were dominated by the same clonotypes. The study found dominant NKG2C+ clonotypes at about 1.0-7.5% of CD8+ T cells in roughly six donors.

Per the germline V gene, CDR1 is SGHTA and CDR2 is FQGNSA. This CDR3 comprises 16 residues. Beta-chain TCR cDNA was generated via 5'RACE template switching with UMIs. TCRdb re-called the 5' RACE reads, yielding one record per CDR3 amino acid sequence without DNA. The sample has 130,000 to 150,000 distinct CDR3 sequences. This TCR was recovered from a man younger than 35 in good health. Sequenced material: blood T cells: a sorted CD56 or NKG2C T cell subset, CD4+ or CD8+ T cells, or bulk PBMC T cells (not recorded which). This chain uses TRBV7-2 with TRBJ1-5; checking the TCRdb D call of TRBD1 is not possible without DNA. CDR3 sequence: CASSSWDRGPNQPQHF.